This T cell receptor beta chain was found in a study of T cells in localized non-small cell lung cancer. Study-wide points: Only one tumor region was sequenced, so heterogeneity remains possible. Uninvolved adjacent lung had the highest recorded T cell clonality, with tumor below it. Longer overall survival was seen with higher T cell density measured in blood.

This clone was seen a single time. Its cognate antigen is unknown. Trimming removed 4 bases from V and 4 bases from J; junction bases left unmatched: 5. The CDR3 spans 16 residues. Germline assignment: CDR1 MNHEY and CDR2 SMNVEV (reference sequence). Measured with immunoSEQ multiplex PCR; TCRdb has only the in-frame clones, and not every one. Of about 78,000 clones listed, roughly 86% were seen once; the top ten hold roughly 3%. The source was peripheral blood, collected before any cancer treatment. The sequence was obtained from a man aged 35 to 69 with stage I lung adenocarcinoma. The chain carries TRBV27 and TRBJ2-3; 13 bases line up with TRBD2. The CDR3 protein is CASSSWTSGRADTQYF. CDR3 DNA: TGTGCCAGCAGTTCCTGGACTAGCGGGAGAGCAGATACGCAGTATTTT.